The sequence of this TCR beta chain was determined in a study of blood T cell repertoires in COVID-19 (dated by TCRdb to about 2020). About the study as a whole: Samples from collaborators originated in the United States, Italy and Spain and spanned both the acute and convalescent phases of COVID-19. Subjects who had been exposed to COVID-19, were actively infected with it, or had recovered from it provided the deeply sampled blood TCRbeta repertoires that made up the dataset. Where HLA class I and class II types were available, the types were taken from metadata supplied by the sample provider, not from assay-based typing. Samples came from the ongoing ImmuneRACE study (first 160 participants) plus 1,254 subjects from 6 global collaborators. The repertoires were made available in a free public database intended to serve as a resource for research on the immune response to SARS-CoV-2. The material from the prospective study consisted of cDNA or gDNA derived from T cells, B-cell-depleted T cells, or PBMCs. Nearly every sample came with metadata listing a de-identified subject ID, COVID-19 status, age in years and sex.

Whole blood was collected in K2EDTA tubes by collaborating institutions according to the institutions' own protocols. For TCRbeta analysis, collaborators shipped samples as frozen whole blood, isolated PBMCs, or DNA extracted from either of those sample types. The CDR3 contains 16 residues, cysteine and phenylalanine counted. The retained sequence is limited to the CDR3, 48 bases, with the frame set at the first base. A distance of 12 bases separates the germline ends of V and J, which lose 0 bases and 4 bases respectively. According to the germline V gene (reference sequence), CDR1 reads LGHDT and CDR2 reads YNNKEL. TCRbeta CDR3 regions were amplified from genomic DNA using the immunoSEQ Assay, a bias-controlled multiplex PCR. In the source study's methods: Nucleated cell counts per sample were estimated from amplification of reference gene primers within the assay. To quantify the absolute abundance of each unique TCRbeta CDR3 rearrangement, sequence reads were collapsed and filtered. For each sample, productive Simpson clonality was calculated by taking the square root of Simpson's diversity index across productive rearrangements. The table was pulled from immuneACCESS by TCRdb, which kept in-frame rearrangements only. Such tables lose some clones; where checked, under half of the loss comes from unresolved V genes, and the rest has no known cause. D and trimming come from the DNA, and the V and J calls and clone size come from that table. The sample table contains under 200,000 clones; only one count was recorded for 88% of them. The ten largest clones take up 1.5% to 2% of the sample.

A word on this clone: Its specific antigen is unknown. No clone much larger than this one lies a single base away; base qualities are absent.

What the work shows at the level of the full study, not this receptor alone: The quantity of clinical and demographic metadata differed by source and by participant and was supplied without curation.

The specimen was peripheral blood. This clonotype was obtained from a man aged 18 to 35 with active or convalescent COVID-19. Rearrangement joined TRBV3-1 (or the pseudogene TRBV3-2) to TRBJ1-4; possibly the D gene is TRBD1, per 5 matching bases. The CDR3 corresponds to CASSQDGTRGNEKLFF. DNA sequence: TGTGCCAGCAGCCAAGATGGGACTCGGGGTAATGAAAAACTGTTTTTT.